A single sample gave rise to the 8 T cell receptor beta chains below, sequenced in a study of cytomegalovirus exposure and HLA in healthy donors. The PCR made use of 60 Vbeta and 13 Jbeta primers. The method was immunoSEQ multiplex PCR; TCRdb's version includes in-frame clones alone and lacks a portion of them. The sample carries roughly 170,000 clones, around 72% recorded once. Sequences were obtained from PBMCs. The receptors stem from a female donor in good health and CMV-seronegative.

V usage is TRBV4-1 and J usage is TRBJ2-5, with 7 bases aligning to TRBD1. Germline V gives CDR1 MGHRA, CDR2 YSYEKL. Trimming cost V 3 bases and J 0 bases; bases outside gene matches: 7. CDR3 length: 16 amino acids. The CDR3: CASSHRRQGNQETQYF. CDR3 DNA sequence: TGCGCCAGCAGCCACCGCAGACAGGGTAACCAAGAGACCCAGTACTTC.

The chain carries TRBV4-2 and TRBJ2-1, with TRBD2 as a possible D gene (6 bases). V lost 0 bases to trimming and J lost 7 bases, with 7 bases between them. Germline V gene sequence: CDR1 LGHNA, CDR2 YNFKEQ. This CDR3 is built from 13 residues. The CDR3 loop reads CASSQDGGNEQFF. The CDR3 DNA is TGTGCCAGCAGCCAAGATGGGGGGAATGAGCAGTTCTTC.

The chain joins TRBV12-5 to TRBJ1-4, with 8 bases that match TRBD1. J was trimmed by 8 bases and V by 6 bases; bases with no gene match: 8. Germline V lookup: CDR1 LGHNT, CDR2 FRNRAP. CDR3 length: 14 residues. The CDR3 nucleotides are TGTGCTAGTGGCCCAGGGGGCGTTAGGGAAAAACTGTTTTTT. Translated, it gives CASGPGGVREKLFF.

The chain joins TRBV30 to TRBJ2-7; D not certain. CDR1 is GTSNPN and CDR2 is SVGIG in the germline V gene (reference sequence). The CDR3 is made up of 14 amino acids. V gave up 3 bases and J gave up 6 bases, with 18 bases separating them. CDR3 sequence reads: CAWSQRSPPSEQYF. CDR3 bases: TGTGCCTGGAGCCAGCGTTCTCCCCCCTCCGAGCAGTACTTC.

V is TRBV10-2 and J is TRBJ1-1; a weak D match, TRBD1 (6 bases). V dropped 10 bases and J dropped 0 bases, with 9 bases sitting between them. This CDR3 has 12 residues. The germline CDR1 and CDR2 sequences are WSHSY and SAAADI. CDR3 region: CATRDMNTEAFF. CDR3 bases: TGCGCCACCCGGGACATGAACACTGAAGCTTTCTTT.

There are a few counts of this clone. The chain recombines TRBV27 with TRBJ1-5; D ambiguous. The germline gives CDR1 MNHEY, CDR2 SMNVEV (reference sequence). With 5 bases removed from V and 4 bases from J, the gap between germline ends came to 9 bases. The CDR3 totals 13 residues. DNA for the CDR3: TGTGCCAGCAGTACGTACAGAAATCAGCCCCAGCATTTT. Its translation: CASSTYRNQPQHF.

The V call is TRBV29-1, the J call TRBJ2-6; 8 nucleotides line up with TRBD1. CDR1 is SQVTM and CDR2 is ANQGSEA in the germline V gene. V lost 7 bases to trimming and J lost 0 bases; unmatched junction nucleotides: 11. The CDR3 spans 17 residues. The CDR3 bases are TGCAGCGCGTATACCGGGACAGGATACTCTGGGGCCAACGTCCTGACTTTC. Residues: CSAYTGTGYSGANVLTF.

The chain combines TRBV7-9 with TRBJ2-1, with 10 bases lining up with TRBD2. Trimming took 5 bases from V and 5 from J; bases not matched to a gene: 12. Looked up from germline, CDR1 is SEHNR and CDR2 is FQNEAQ (reference sequence). CDR3 length: 17 residues. CDR3 in amino acids: CASSTRLGLADHNEQFF. CDR3 nucleotide sequence: TGTGCCAGCAGCACCCGGTTAGGACTAGCGGACCACAATGAGCAGTTCTTC.